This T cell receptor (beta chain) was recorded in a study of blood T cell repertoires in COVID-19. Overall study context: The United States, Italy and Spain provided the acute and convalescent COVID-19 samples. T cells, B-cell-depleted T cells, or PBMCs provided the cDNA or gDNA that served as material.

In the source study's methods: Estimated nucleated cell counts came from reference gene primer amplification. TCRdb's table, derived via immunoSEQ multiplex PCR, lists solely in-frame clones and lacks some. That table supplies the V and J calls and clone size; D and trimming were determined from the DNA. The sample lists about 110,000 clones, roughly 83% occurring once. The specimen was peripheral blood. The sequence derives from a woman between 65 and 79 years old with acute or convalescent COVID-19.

CDR3 DNA: TGTGCCAGCAGTTGGGGGCTTGACGGTAATCAGCCCCAGCATTTT. It translates to CASSWGLDGNQPQHF. V is TRBV6-5 and J is TRBJ1-5; TRBD1 is a possible D gene (6 bases). The V and J ends lost 4 bases and 4 bases respectively, with 14 bases between them. Germline-derived CDR1 and CDR2 are MNHEY and SVGAGI. CDR3 length equals 15 residues.